This T cell receptor beta chain came from a study of T cell responses to AZD1222 COVID-19 vaccine. The repertoire was sequenced with immunoSEQ multiplex PCR; TCRdb's copy has only in-frame clones and lacks some. This sample has roughly 120,000 clones; around 94% occur once, and the top ten carry over 2.5%. Study-wide points: Vaccine-associated CD4 TCRs ranged over spike, dominating at 160-218 and 743-854. Baseline serology detected seropositivity in only a handful of AZD1222 recipients. Once two AZD1222 doses were given, Spike-specific TCR breadth and depth went up. Clonal diversity was possibly underestimated; the donors were predominantly white British and more often female.

A remark on this clone: Its matching antigen is unknown.

The material was peripheral blood, obtained on day 0 of AZD1222 vaccination. This TCR came from an adult in good health.

The CDR3 DNA sequence: TGTGCCAGCAGCCCGAGGGTGGACTATGGCTACACCTTC. The encoded protein is CASSPRVDYGYTF. The chain links TRBV3-1 (or the pseudogene TRBV3-2) to TRBJ1-2; the D is unclear. Germline CDR1 reads LGHDT; CDR2 reads YNNKEL (reference sequence). This CDR3 has 13 residues. V lost 4 bases and J 3 bases, leaving 9 bases between the germline ends.